These 30 T cell receptor beta chains were all obtained from the same sample, sequenced in a study of early T cells in non-severe SARS-CoV-2 infection. TCRdb reprocessed the 5' RACE reads via MiXCR and lists one record per CDR3 protein. The data contain roughly 56,000 distinct CDR3 sequences, roughly 8% of them seen just once; the ten biggest clones take up 3.5% to 4.5%. Sequencing was carried out using whole blood. The receptors originated from an adult who was a healthcare worker with PCR-confirmed SARS-CoV-2 infection or an uninfected control (not recorded which).

The chain joins TRBV29-1 to TRBJ2-5; D is possibly TRBD1 (6 bases). The V gene's germline CDR1 is SQVTM and CDR2 ANQGSEA. V was shortened by 0 bases and J by 6 bases, with 14 bases between the two germline ends. CDR3 length equals 14 residues. The CDR3 is CSVEDLNREKTQYF. The CDR3 DNA is TGCAGCGTTGAAGATCTTAACAGGGAGAAGACCCAGTACTTC.

This sequence joins TRBV5-1 and TRBJ2-3, with 13 bases fitting TRBD2. In germline, CDR1 is SGHRS, CDR2 YFSETQ. V lost 7 bases to trimming and J lost 4 bases; unmatched junction nucleotides: 9. The CDR3 loop spans 16 amino acids. CDR3 coding DNA: TGCGCCAGCCCTACTAGCGGGAGGGCCGCCTCAGATACGCAGTATTTT. Its translation: CASPTSGRAASDTQYF.

A single count supports this clonotype. Since the CDR3 does not end with the conserved phenylalanine or tryptophan, this likely comes from a read error. CDR3 nucleotides: TGCGCCAGCAGCCAAGTTGGAGGATACGAGCAGTACTCC. Translation gives CASSQVGGYEQYS. The chain recombines TRBV4-1 with TRBJ2-7; TRBD2 is a possible D gene (5 bases). V was trimmed by 1 base and J by 4 bases, leaving 8 bases between them. Germline-derived CDR1 and CDR2 are MGHRA and YSYEKL. This CDR3 comprises 13 residues.

This clonotype has a count of ten or more. V gene TRBV6-4 combines with J gene TRBJ2-4; TRBD2 agrees at 7 bases. CDR1 is MRHNA and CDR2 is SNTAGT in the germline V gene. J was trimmed by 0 bases and V by 9 bases; bases with no gene match: 14. This CDR3 spans 17 amino acids. In nucleotides, the CDR3 is TGTGCCAGGAAAGCGGGATGGCGATACCCAGCCAAAAACATTCAGTACTTC. Amino acid sequence: CARKAGWRYPAKNIQYF.

The genes are TRBV27 and TRBJ2-1; TRBD1 agrees at 9 bases. The CDR3 sequence is 17 residues long. Germline loops: CDR1 MNHEY, CDR2 SMNVEV (reference sequence). Losses at the gene ends were 5 bases for V and 8 bases for J; bases not matched to a gene: 16. The CDR3 DNA sequence: TGTGCCAGCAGTCCCCTCACAGGGGGCTTGTGGTTCGATGAGCAGTTCTTC. It translates to CASSPLTGGLWFDEQFF.

DNA of the CDR3: TGCGCCAGCAGCCCCGGGACAGCGACTAGCACAGATACGCAGTATTTT. It yields the protein CASSPGTATSTDTQYF. The chain links TRBV5-1 to TRBJ2-3; 7 bases align to TRBD1. The CDR3 is made up of 16 amino acids. The V and J ends lost 4 bases and 0 bases, in that order; junction bases with no gene match: 8. CDR1 is SGHRS and CDR2 is YFSETQ in the germline V gene.

The chain uses TRBV5-6 and TRBJ2-1; no firm D call. This CDR3 region has 12 residues. Trimming stripped 4 bases from V and 6 bases from J, with 8 bases between. CDR1 is SGHDT and CDR2 is YYEEEE in the germline V gene. CDR3 DNA: TGTGCCAGCAGCCGACTTATCAATGAGCAGTTCTTC. This sequence encodes CASSRLINEQFF.

The chain combines TRBV9 with TRBJ1-3; D not certain. The germline V gene has CDR1 SGDLS and CDR2 YYNGEE. V was clipped by 5 bases and J by 3 bases, with 3 bases between them. The CDR3 extends over 11 amino acids. CDR3 nucleotides: TGTGCCAGCAGGCGTGGAAACACCATATATTTT. It is translated as CASRRGNTIYF.

This clonotype has more than one count but fewer than ten. This chain joins TRBV6-1 and TRBJ1-5, with D unclear. V was cut by 8 bases and J by 5 bases, with 7 bases left in between. The CDR3 is made up of 11 amino acids. In germline, CDR1 is MNHNS, CDR2 SASEGT. The CDR3 here is CASGSYQPQHF. The CDR3 bases are TGTGCCAGCGGCAGTTATCAGCCCCAGCATTTT.

The chain joins TRBV5-4 to TRBJ2-1; 10 bases agree with TRBD2. V gave up 2 bases and J gave up 5 bases; unmatched junction bases: 10. This CDR3 has 17 amino acids. Germline loops: CDR1 SGHNT, CDR2 YYREEE (reference sequence). The CDR3 sequence: CASSFFLFGLADNEQFF. The CDR3 DNA reads as TGTGCCAGCAGCTTTTTCTTGTTCGGACTAGCGGACAATGAGCAGTTCTTC.

The V and J genes are TRBV9 and TRBJ1-6; 9 bases map to TRBD1. CDR3 length: 14 amino acids. The germline CDR1 and CDR2 sequences are SGDLS and YYNGEE. V shed 7 bases and J 10 bases; nucleotides not matched to a gene: 9. CDR3 DNA sequence: TGTGCCAGCTCCACAGGGGGCGCAGGATCACCCCTCCACTTT. It is translated as CASSTGGAGSPLHF.

This clonotype has only a few counts. The rearrangement joins TRBV20-1 to TRBJ2-7; 7 bases are shared with TRBD1. The junction had 7 bases not matched to a gene; V was cut back by 2 bases and J by 3 bases. The CDR3 loop spans 14 amino acids. Germline lookup yields CDR1 DFQATT and CDR2 SNEGSKA (reference sequence). The chain's CDR3 is CSARRQGRHYEQYF. The CDR3 DNA sequence: TGCAGTGCTAGAAGACAGGGCCGGCACTACGAGCAGTACTTC.

The V call is TRBV20-1, the J call TRBJ1-5; TRBD1 matches at 12 bases. This CDR3 contains 17 residues. Germline V gene sequence: CDR1 DFQATT, CDR2 SNEGSKA (reference sequence). The V segment lost 1 base and the J segment 1 base; nucleotides outside the gene matches: 5. The CDR3 region has the DNA TGCAGTGCTAGAGGAGGGGGACAGGGGGCGAGCAATCAGCCCCAGCATTTT. Encoded protein: CSARGGGQGASNQPQHF.

This clonotype has more than one count but fewer than ten. This chain connects TRBV11-2 to TRBJ2-5; 8 nucleotides line up with TRBD2. V was pared by 1 base and J by 5 bases, with 6 bases of the junction left unmatched. Germline V gene sequence: CDR1 SGHAT, CDR2 FQNNGV. The CDR3 contains 15 residues. As DNA, the CDR3 is TGTGCCAGCAGCTTAGTAGGGACTAGTAGGGAGACCCAGTACTTC. This translates into CASSLVGTSRETQYF.

There are a few counts of this clonotype. The chain combines TRBV7-9 with TRBJ2-1, with 14 bases fitting TRBD2. Losses at the gene ends were 11 bases for V and 8 bases for J; bases not matched to a gene: 8. The CDR3 spans 14 residues. From germline, CDR1 is SEHNR and CDR2 FQNEAQ (reference sequence). The CDR3 DNA sequence: TGTGCCGTCGGGACTAGCGGGAGTACGGATGAGCAGTTCTTC. It translates to CAVGTSGSTDEQFF.

In its sample, this clonotype was seen a few times. The chain has TRBV3-1 and TRBJ1-2; the D is unclear. CDR3 length equals 14 residues. Trimming left V 0 bases short and J 8 bases short, with 13 bases between. The germline gives CDR1 LGHDT, CDR2 YNNKEL (reference sequence). Written as DNA, the CDR3 is TGTGCCAGCAGCCAAGAAGGCCAGGCGGCAGGCTACACCTTC. Its protein product is CASSQEGQAAGYTF.

This clonotype was counted many times. The chain has TRBV6-5 and TRBJ2-3, with 8 bases identical to TRBD2. The V segment lost 0 bases and the J segment 9 bases; nucleotides outside the gene matches: 11. Germline-derived CDR1 and CDR2 are MNHEY and SVGAGI. The CDR3 is 16 amino acids. DNA for the CDR3: TGTGCCAGCAGTTACTCGAGGACGGGGGGGCTCCAAACGCAGTATTTT. Protein product: CASSYSRTGGLQTQYF.

The CDR3 reads CAISVGGGDSGANVLTF. The CDR3 nucleotides read TGTGCCATCAGTGTCGGCGGGGGAGACTCTGGGGCCAACGTCCTGACTTTC. This sequence joins TRBV10-3 and TRBJ2-6; TRBD2 aligns across 7 bases. Trimming at V came to 4 bases and at J to 0 bases, leaving 6 bases not matched to a gene. The CDR3 spans 17 residues. The germline CDR1 and CDR2 sequences are ENHRY and SYGVKD.

The rearrangement uses TRBV7-2 and TRBJ2-7; D is ambiguous. Germline assignment: CDR1 SGHTA and CDR2 FQGNSA. This CDR3 is built from 14 residues. V was shortened by 4 bases and J by 4 bases, with 14 bases between the two germline ends. CDR3 protein: CASSSGLTQYEQYF. CDR3 DNA: TGTGCCAGCAGCTCGGGTCTTACTCAATACGAGCAGTACTTC.

V gene TRBV6-6 combines with J gene TRBJ2-7, with 8 bases matching TRBD1. The trim removed 6 bases at V and 4 bases at J, leaving 8 bases unmatched. The CDR3 is 14 amino acids. CDR1 is MNHNY, CDR2 SVGAGI, per germline (reference sequence). The CDR3 nucleotides read TGTGCCAGCAGGAACAGACAGGGGAGATACGAGCAGTACTTC. Protein product: CASRNRQGRYEQYF.

This clonotype was seen a single time. The V and J genes are TRBV9 and TRBJ1-5; TRBD1 might be the D (6 bases). Trimming cost V 3 bases and J 7 bases, with 11 bases left between them. Germline assignment: CDR1 SGDLS and CDR2 YYNGEE. CDR3 length: 13 residues. Here the CDR3 reads CASSEQGDQPQHF. The CDR3 DNA reads as TGTGCCAGCAGCGAACAGGGCGACCAGCCCCAGCATTTT.

V and J are TRBV29-1 and TRBJ2-6; D possibly uses TRBD1 or TRBD2 (5 bases each). CDR1 is SQVTM, CDR2 ANQGSEA, per germline. The CDR3 extends over 16 amino acids. Trimming removed 5 bases from V and 1 base from J, with 15 bases in between. The CDR3 sequence: CSVSGTDSSGANVLTF. The DNA of the CDR3 is TGCAGCGTTTCTGGGACCGACAGTTCTGGGGCCAACGTCCTGACTTTC.

This clonotype has ten or more counts. This sequence joins TRBV7-6 and TRBJ2-7, with a weak D call TRBD1 (5 bases). Trimming left V 5 bases short and J 3 bases short, with 14 bases between. This CDR3 contains 14 residues. The germline V gene has CDR1 SGHVS and CDR2 FNYEAQ. Written as DNA, the CDR3 is TGTGCCAGCAGCCCGACAGTGACCCTCTACGAGCAGTACTTC. This sequence encodes CASSPTVTLYEQYF.

This clonotype has just a few counts. CDR3 DNA: TGCAGTGCAAGGACAGGAACCAATCAGCCCCAGCATTTT. Residues: CSARTGTNQPQHF. V usage is TRBV20-1 and J usage is TRBJ1-5; 7 bases align to TRBD1. V was clipped by 6 bases and J by 3 bases; unmatched bases: 5. Per the germline V gene, CDR1 is DFQATT and CDR2 is SNEGSKA (reference sequence). The CDR3 extends over 13 amino acids.

This clonotype has just a few counts. The rearrangement joins TRBV7-9 to TRBJ2-7, with a weak D call TRBD2 (6 bases). Trimming shortened V by 7 bases and J by 5 bases, and 21 bases separated the two germline ends. The germline CDR1 and CDR2 sequences are SEHNR and FQNEAQ (reference sequence). The CDR3 consists of 15 residues. The CDR3 DNA reads TGTGCCAGCACCCCCCCTCTTAGTGGAGGGCACGAGCAGTACTTC. Translation gives CASTPPLSGGHEQYF. The entire variable domain, with the rest obtained from reference TRBV7-9 and TRBJ2-7, is as follows: DTGVSQNPRHKITKRGQNVTFRCDPISEHNRLYWYRQTLGQGPEFLTYFQNEAQLEKSRLLSDRFSAERPKGSFSTLEIQRTEQGDSAMYLCASTPPLSGGHEQYFGPGTRLTVT.

This clonotype is medium-sized (0.01 to 0.1%) within its sample. The chain recombines TRBV10-3 with TRBJ1-2, with D perhaps TRBD1 (6 bases). Trimming took off 6 bases at V and 6 bases at J, with 14 bases between the two ends. Germline assignment: CDR1 ENHRY and CDR2 SYGVKD. The length of the CDR3 is 13 residues. The chain's CDR3 is CAISRGEIDGYTF. In DNA, the CDR3 is TGTGCCATCAGCAGGGGAGAGATCGATGGCTACACCTTC.

This clonotype has just a few counts. CDR3 protein: CASSRDRDYNEQFF. CDR3 nucleotide sequence: TGTGCCAGTAGCCGGGACCGGGACTACAATGAGCAGTTCTTC. This chain uses TRBV19 with TRBJ2-1, with D perhaps being TRBD1 or TRBD2 (5 bases each). The CDR3 covers 14 residues. With 6 bases removed from V and 3 bases from J, the gap between germline ends came to 12 bases. Germline V gene lookup returns CDR1 LNHDA and CDR2 SQIVND (reference sequence).

Only a few counts were recorded for this clonotype. The V gene is TRBV10-3, the J gene TRBJ2-7; no reliable D call. Germline V gene lookup returns CDR1 ENHRY and CDR2 SYGVKD. There are 14 residues in the CDR3. Trimming took off 3 bases at V and 0 bases at J, with 9 bases between the two ends. CDR3 DNA sequence: TGTGCCATCAGTGATTCTGGCACCTCCTACGAGCAGTACTTC. Amino acids: CAISDSGTSYEQYF.

This clonotype was detected many times. This sequence joins TRBV20-1 and TRBJ1-3; 9 bases are shared with TRBD1. The CDR3 contains 12 residues. In germline, CDR1 is DFQATT, CDR2 SNEGSKA (reference sequence). V dropped 5 bases and J dropped 8; count of bases not matched to a gene: 4. This CDR3 is CSARTGVDTIYF. The CDR3 DNA is TGCAGTGCTCGGACAGGGGTAGACACCATATATTTT.

The rearrangement uses TRBV21-1 and TRBJ2-2; TRBD2, the D gene given by the table, was not confirmed from the DNA. TRBV21-1 is tagged as a pseudogene. The CDR3 has 18 amino acids. The CDR3 protein is CASSKPLLAGVDTGELFF. CDR3 DNA sequence: TGTGCCAGCAGCAAACCCCTCCTAGCGGGGGTGGACACCGGGGAGCTGTTTTTT.